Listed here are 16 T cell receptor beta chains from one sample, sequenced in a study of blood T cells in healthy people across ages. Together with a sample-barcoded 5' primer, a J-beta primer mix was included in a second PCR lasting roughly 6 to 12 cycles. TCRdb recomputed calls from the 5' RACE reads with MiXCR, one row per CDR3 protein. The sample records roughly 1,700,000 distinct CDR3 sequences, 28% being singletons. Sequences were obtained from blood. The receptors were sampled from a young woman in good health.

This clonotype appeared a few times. CDR3 protein: CSASQGQGAVLGTQYF. CDR3 nucleotide sequence: TGCAGTGCTAGTCAAGGACAGGGGGCGGTCTTAGGTACGCAGTATTTT. The chain joins TRBV20-1 to TRBJ2-3, with 11 bases fitting TRBD1. The CDR3 extends over 16 amino acids. Trimming removed 3 bases from V and 8 bases from J; junction bases left unmatched: 13. Germline loops: CDR1 DFQATT, CDR2 SNEGSKA (reference sequence).

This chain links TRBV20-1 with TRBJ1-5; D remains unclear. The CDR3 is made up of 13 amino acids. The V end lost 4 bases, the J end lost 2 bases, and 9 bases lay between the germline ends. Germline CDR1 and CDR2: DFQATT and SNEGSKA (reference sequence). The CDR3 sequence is CSAMRTGNQPQHF. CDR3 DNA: TGCAGTGCTATGAGGACGGGCAATCAGCCCCAGCATTTT.

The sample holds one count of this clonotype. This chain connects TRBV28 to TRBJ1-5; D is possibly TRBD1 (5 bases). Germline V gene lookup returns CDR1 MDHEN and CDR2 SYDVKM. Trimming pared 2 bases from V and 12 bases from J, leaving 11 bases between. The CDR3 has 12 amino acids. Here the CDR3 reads CASSLRTTGQHF. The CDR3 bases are TGTGCCAGCAGTTTAAGGACCACAGGCCAGCATTTT. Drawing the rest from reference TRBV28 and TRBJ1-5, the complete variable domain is DVKVTQSSRYLVKRTGEKVFLECVQDMDHENMFWYRQDPGLGLRLIYFSYDVKMKEKGDIPEGYSVSREKKERFSLILESASTNQTSMYLCASSLRTTGQHFGDGTRLSIL.

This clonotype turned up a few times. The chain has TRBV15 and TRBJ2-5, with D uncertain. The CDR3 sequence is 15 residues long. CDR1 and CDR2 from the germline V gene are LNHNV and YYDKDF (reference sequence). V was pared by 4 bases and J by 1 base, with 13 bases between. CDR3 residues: CATSTSRGIQETQYF. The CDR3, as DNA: TGTGCCACCAGCACCTCTCGCGGAATCCAAGAGACCCAGTACTTC.

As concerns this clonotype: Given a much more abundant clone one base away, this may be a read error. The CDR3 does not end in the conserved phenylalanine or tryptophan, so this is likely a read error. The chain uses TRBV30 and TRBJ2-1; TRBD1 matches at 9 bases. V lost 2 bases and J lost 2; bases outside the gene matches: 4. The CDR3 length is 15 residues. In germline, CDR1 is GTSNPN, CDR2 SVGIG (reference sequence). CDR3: CAWSSGTGTYNEQFY. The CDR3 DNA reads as TGTGCCTGGAGTTCCGGGACAGGGACCTACAATGAGCAGTTCTAC.

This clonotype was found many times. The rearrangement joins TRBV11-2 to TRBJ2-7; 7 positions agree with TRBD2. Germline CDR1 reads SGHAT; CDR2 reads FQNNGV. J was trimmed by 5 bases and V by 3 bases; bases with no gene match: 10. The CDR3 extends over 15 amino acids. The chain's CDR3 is CASSFSGDGPDEQYF. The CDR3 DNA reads TGTGCCAGCAGCTTCAGCGGGGACGGTCCTGACGAGCAGTACTTC.

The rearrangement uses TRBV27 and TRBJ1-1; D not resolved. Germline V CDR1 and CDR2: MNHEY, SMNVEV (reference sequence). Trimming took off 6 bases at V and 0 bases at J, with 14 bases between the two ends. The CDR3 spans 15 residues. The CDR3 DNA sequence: TGTGCCAGCAGGCCCAGGCCCACGATGAACACTGAAGCTTTCTTT. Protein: CASRPRPTMNTEAFF.

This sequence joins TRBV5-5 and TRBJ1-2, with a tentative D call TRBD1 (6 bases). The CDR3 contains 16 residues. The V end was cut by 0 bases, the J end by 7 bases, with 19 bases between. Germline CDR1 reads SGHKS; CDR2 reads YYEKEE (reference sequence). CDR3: CASSLAVTGRITGYTF. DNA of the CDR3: TGTGCCAGCAGCTTGGCCGTAACAGGGAGGATTACTGGCTACACCTTC.

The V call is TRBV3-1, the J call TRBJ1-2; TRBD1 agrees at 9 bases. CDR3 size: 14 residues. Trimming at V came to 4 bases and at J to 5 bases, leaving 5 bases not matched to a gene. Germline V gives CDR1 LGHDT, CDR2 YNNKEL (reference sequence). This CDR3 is CASSLTGGFYGYTF. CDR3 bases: TGTGCCAGCAGCCTTACAGGGGGCTTTTATGGCTACACCTTC.

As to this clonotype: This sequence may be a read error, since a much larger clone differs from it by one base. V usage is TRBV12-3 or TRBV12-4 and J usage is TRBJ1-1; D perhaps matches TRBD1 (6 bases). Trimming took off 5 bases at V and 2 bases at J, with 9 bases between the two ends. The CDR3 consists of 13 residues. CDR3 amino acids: CASSRQDNTEAFF. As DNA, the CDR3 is TGTGCCAGCAGTCGACAGGACAACACTGAAGCTTTCTTT.

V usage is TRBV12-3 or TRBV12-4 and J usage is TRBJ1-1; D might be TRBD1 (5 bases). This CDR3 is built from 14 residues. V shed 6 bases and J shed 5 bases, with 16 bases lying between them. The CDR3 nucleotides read TGTGCCAGCAGGGTCTCGCGGGGGAGGACTGAAGCTTTCTTT. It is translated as CASRVSRGRTEAFF.

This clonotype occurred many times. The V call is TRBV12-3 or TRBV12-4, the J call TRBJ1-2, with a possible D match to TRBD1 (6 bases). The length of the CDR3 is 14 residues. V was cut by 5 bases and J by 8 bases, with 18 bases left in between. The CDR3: CASSPTSRGGGYTF. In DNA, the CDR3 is TGTGCCAGCAGTCCTACCTCCAGGGGTGGCGGCTACACCTTC.

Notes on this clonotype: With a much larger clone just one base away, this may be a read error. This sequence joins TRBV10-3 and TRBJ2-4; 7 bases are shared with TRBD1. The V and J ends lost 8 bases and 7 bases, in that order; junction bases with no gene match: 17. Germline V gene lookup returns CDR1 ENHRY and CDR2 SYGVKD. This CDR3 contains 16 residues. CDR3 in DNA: TGTGCCATCGGTGCTGGAGAGGGGGCGGTAGGGAACATTCAGTACTTC. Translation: CAIGAGEGAVGNIQYF.

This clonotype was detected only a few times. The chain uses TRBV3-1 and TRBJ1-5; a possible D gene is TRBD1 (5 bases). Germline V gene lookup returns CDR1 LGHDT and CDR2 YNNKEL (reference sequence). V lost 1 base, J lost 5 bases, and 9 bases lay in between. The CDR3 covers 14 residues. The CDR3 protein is CASSQGGVYQPQHF. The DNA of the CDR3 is TGTGCCAGCAGCCAAGGAGGGGTCTATCAGCCCCAGCATTTT.

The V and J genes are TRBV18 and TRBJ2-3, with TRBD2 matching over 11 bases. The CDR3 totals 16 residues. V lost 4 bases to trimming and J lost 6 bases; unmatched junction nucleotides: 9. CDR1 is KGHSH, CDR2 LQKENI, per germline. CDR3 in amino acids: CASSLGLAEASDTQYF. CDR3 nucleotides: TGTGCCAGCTCACTGGGACTAGCGGAAGCAAGCGATACGCAGTATTTT.

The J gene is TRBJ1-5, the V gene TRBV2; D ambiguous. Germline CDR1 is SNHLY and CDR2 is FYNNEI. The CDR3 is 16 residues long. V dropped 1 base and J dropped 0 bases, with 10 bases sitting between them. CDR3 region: CASSEVGVSSNQPQHF. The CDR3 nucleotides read TGTGCCAGCAGTGAAGTGGGAGTCAGTAGCAATCAGCCCCAGCATTTT.